A single sample is the source of the 4 T cell receptor beta chains below, sequenced in a study of CD8+ T cells in alopecia areata. The treatment was: oral pan-JAK inhibitor, 5-10 mg twice daily. RNA extraction and reverse transcription yielded cDNA as sequencing template. Profiled with immunoSEQ multiplex PCR; TCRdb holds only in-frame clones, not every one. The table includes 150,000 or so clones, about 61% detected once. Sequenced material: CD4+ T cells sorted from blood, taken around week 55, from a patient treated with tofacitinib. The receptors were gathered from a human donor with alopecia areata.

This clone was observed once. V usage is TRBV5-1 and J usage is TRBJ1-6; D is perhaps TRBD1 (5 bases). Looked up from germline, CDR1 is SGHRS and CDR2 is YFSETQ. V lost 2 bases to trimming and J lost 3 bases, with 6 bases between them. This CDR3 has 14 amino acids. CDR3 residues: CASSFDSYNSPLHF. The CDR3 DNA follows: TGCGCCAGCAGCTTCGACAGCTATAATTCACCCCTCCACTTT.

The V call is TRBV2, the J call TRBJ2-7; TRBD1 agrees at 9 bases. The J segment lost 4 bases and the V segment lost 7 bases, leaving 8 bases of the junction unmatched. Germline loops: CDR1 SNHLY, CDR2 FYNNEI. This CDR3 contains 14 residues. CDR3 DNA sequence: TGTGCCAGCACTCCGGACAGGGGAAGGTACGAGCAGTACTTC. It translates to CASTPDRGRYEQYF.

The gene calls are TRBV5-6 and TRBJ1-5; tentative D call: TRBD1 (5 bases). The V gene lost 4 bases and the J gene lost 0 bases, with 14 bases spanning the gap. Germline V lookup: CDR1 SGHDT, CDR2 YYEEEE. CDR3 size: 16 residues. Here the CDR3 DNA reads TGTGCCAGCAGCCGACGGGGGGTGAATAGCAATCAGCCCCAGCATTTT. This gives the protein CASSRRGVNSNQPQHF.

The J gene is TRBJ2-1, the V gene TRBV19, with TRBD2 as a possible D gene (5 bases). The CDR3 length is 11 residues. V lost 11 bases, J lost 6 bases, and 11 bases lay in between. The germline V gene encodes CDR1 LNHDA and CDR2 SQIVND (reference sequence). Here the CDR3 reads CAYKEGNEQFF. The CDR3 nucleotides read TGTGCCTACAAAGAGGGCAATGAGCAGTTCTTC.